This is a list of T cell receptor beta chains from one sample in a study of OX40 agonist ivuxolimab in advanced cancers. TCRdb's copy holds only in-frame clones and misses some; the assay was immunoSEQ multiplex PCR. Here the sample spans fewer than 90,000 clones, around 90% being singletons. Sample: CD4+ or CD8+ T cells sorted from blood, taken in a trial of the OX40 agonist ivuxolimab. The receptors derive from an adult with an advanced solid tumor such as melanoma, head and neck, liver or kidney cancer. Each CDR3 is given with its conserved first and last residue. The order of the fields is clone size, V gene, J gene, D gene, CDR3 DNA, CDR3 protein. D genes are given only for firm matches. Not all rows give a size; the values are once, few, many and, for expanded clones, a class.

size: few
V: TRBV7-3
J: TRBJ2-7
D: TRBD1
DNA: TGTGCCAGCAGCTTAATAGGGACAGGGGAATTGGAGCAGTACTTC
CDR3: CASSLIGTGELEQYF

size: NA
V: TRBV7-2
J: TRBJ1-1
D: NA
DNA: TGTGCCAGCAGCCGTGAAGGGTGGAACACTGAAGCTTTCTTT
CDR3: CASSREGWNTEAFF

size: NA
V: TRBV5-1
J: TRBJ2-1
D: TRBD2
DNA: TGCGCCAGCAGCTTACTAGCGGGAGGGGGCTATGAGCAGTTCTTC
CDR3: CASSLLAGGGYEQFF

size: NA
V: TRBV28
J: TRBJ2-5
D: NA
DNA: TGTGCCAGCGGCTGGCCTTCGACAGGGAGGGAGACCCAGTACTTC
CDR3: CASGWPSTGRETQYF

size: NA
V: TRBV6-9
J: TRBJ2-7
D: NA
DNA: TGTGCCAGCAGTTCCATCAAGACAGACCCTATGAGGGAGCAGTACTTC
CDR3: CASSSIKTDPMREQYF

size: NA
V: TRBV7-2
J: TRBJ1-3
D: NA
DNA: TGTGCCAGCAGCCTTGAGAGCTCTGGAAACACCATATATTTT
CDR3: CASSLESSGNTIYF

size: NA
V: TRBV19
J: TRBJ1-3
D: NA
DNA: TGTGCCAGTAGAATCGTGGACACTGGAAACACCATATATTTT
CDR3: CASRIVDTGNTIYF

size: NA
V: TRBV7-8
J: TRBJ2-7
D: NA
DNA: TGTGCCAGCAGCTTAGCCCTCGGCGAGCAGTACTTC
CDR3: CASSLALGEQYF

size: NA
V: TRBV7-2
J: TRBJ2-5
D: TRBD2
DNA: TGTGCCAGCAGCTTAGTATCGACTAGCGGGCCCCAAGAGACCCAGTACTTC
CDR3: CASSLVSTSGPQETQYF

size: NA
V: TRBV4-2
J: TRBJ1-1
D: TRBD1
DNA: TGTGCCAGCAGCCAAGTTGGCGAGGGGGCGACTGAAGCTTTCTTT
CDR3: CASSQVGEGATEAFF

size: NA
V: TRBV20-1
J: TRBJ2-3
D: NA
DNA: TGCAGTGCGGGACGCACAGATACGCAGTATTTT
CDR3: CSAGRTDTQYF

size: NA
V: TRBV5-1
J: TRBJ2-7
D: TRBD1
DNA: TGCGCCAGCAGCTTGGGCCAGGGGGCCTACGAGCAGTACTTC
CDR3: CASSLGQGAYEQYF

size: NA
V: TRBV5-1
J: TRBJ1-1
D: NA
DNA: TGCGCCAGCAGCTTGGTCGAGGGCACTGAAGCTTTCTTT
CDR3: CASSLVEGTEAFF

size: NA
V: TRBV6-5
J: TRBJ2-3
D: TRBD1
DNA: TGTGCCAGCAGTTACTCGGGACAGGGATTAGATACGCAGTATTTT
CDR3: CASSYSGQGLDTQYF

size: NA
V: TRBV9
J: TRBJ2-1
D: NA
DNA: TGTGCCAGCAGCGTAGTGAACGGTGAGCAGTTCTTC
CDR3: CASSVVNGEQFF

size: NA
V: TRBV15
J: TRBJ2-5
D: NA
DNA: TGTGCCACCAGCAGAGACGGTAAAGAGACCCAGTACTTC
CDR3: CATSRDGKETQYF

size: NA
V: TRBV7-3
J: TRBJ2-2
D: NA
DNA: TGTGCCAGCAGCTTACACCCGAACACCGGGGAGCTGTTTTTT
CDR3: CASSLHPNTGELFF

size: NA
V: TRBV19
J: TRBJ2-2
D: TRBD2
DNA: TGTGCCAGTATGGATGGGAGGGGCACCGGGGAGCTGTTTTTT
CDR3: CASMDGRGTGELFF

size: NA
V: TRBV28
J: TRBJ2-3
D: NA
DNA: TGTGCCAGCAGTTTAGGAGGGACAGATACGCAGTATTTT
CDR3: CASSLGGTDTQYF

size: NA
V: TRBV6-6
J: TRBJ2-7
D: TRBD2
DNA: TGTGCCAGCAGACGAGACGGGACTAGCGGAACCTACGAGCAGTACTTC
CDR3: CASRRDGTSGTYEQYF

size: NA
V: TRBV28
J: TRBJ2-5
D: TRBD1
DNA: TGTGCCAGCAGTCGCCGACAGGGCCAAGAGACCCAGTACTTC
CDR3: CASSRRQGQETQYF

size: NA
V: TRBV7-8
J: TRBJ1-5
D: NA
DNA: TGTGCCAGCACCCTTAACAGAGATCTTCAGCCCCAGCATTTT
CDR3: CASTLNRDLQPQHF

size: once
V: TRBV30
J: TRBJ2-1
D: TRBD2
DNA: TGTGCCTGGAGTTTCTGGGGACTAGCGGGAGTAAACAATGAGCAGTTCTTC
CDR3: CAWSFWGLAGVNNEQFF

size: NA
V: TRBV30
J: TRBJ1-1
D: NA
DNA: TGTGCCTGGATGCGGACAATGGGCACTGAAGCTTTCTTT
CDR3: CAWMRTMGTEAFF

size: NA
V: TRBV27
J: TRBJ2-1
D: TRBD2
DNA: TGTGCCAGCAGTAACCACAAGCGGGAGGGCCTTAATGAGCAGTTCTTC
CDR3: CASSNHKREGLNEQFF

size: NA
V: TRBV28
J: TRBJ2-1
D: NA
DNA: TGTGCCAGCAGGCTGGGATTTTGGGACCCGTACAATGAGCAGTTCTTC
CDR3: CASRLGFWDPYNEQFF

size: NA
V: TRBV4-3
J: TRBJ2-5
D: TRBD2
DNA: TGCGCCAGCAGCCAAATGAGGGACCGAGCGGGGCTCCAAGAGACCCAGTACTTC
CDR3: CASSQMRDRAGLQETQYF

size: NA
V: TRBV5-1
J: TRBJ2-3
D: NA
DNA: TGCGCCAGCAGCGAGCAGGGGACGGATACGCAGTATTTT
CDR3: CASSEQGTDTQYF

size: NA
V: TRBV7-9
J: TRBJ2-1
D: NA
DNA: TGTGCCAGCAGCTTAGTAGGGGGTGAGCAGTTCTTC
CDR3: CASSLVGGEQFF

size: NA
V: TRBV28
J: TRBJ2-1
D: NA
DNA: TGTGCCAGCAGGGGCAATGAGCAGTTCTTC
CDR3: CASRGNEQFF

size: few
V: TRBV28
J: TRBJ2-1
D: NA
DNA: TGTGCCAGCAGATCAGGGTGGAATGAGCAGTTCTTC
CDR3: CASRSGWNEQFF

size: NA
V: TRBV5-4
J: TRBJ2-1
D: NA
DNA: TGTGCCAGCAGCTTGGGGGACTTCTACAATGAGCAGTTCTTC
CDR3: CASSLGDFYNEQFF